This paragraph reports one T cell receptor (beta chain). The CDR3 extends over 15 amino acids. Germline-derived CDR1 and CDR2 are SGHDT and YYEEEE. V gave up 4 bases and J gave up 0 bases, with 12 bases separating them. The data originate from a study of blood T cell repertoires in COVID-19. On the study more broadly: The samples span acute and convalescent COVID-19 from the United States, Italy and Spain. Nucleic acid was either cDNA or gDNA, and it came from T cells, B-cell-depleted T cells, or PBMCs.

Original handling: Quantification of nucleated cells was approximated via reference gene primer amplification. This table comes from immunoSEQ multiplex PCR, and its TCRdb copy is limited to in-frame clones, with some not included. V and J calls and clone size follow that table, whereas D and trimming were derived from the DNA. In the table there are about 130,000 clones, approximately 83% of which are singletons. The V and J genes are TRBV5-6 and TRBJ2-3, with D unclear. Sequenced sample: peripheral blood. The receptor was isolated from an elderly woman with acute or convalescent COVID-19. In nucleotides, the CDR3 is TGTGCCAGCAGCCGCCGGAGTCCAAGCACAGATACGCAGTATTTT. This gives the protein CASSRRSPSTDTQYF.